This passage covers 7 T cell receptor beta chains from one sample sequenced in a study of beta chain features in type 1 diabetes (dated by TCRdb to 2016 to 2018). The library relied on the immunoSEQ multiplex PCR assay. The entire isolated RNA was reverse transcribed using the High Capacity cDNA Reverse Transcription Kit, and thus expressed TCRB transcripts were sequenced. TCRdb took this table from immuneACCESS and kept in-frame rearrangements with V and J called. Such tables lack part of the clones; where checked against another copy, unresolved V genes explain under half of the gap, and the rest is unexplained. This sample is represented by 37,000 or so clones; over 45% of them were singletons. Together, the top ten hold under 0.9% of the sample. The material sequenced was central memory CD4+ T cells from blood. The origin of the receptors is a woman between 18 and 30 years old in good health.

This CDR3 is CASNWGDNTEAFF. DNA of the CDR3: TGTGCCAGTAACTGGGGGGACAACACTGAAGCTTTCTTT. V gene TRBV19 combines with J gene TRBJ1-1, with D possibly TRBD1 on 5 matching bases. The length of the CDR3 is 13 residues. V lost 7 bases to trimming and J lost 2 bases, with 11 bases between them. The germline V gene encodes CDR1 LNHDA and CDR2 SQIVND (reference sequence).

V usage is TRBV28 and J usage is TRBJ2-7; maybe TRBD2 (6 bases). This CDR3 is built from 15 residues. The V and J ends lost 6 bases and 5 bases respectively, with 20 bases between them. CDR1 is MDHEN and CDR2 is SYDVKM in the germline V gene. CDR3 coding DNA: TGTGCCAGCAGCCCCCGGGGGATGGCTTCCCACGAGCAGTACTTC. Translating it yields CASSPRGMASHEQYF.

The chain has TRBV7-2 and TRBJ1-2, with 10 bases that match TRBD1. V gave up 5 bases and J gave up 8 bases; unmatched junction bases: 11. CDR3 length equals 15 residues. Germline CDR1 SGHTA, CDR2 FQGNSA. As DNA, the CDR3 is TGTGCCAGCAGCCTCGACAGGGGGCGGTTGAGGGGCTACACCTTC. It is translated as CASSLDRGRLRGYTF.

This clone occurred once. The V gene is TRBV12-5, the J gene TRBJ1-1, with 8 bases aligning to TRBD1. This CDR3 spans 16 amino acids. CDR1 is LGHNT and CDR2 is FRNRAP in the germline V gene. The J segment lost 1 base and the V segment lost 7 bases, leaving 11 bases of the junction unmatched. The CDR3 loop is CASAIRTGNKNTEAFF. CDR3 nucleotides: TGTGCTAGTGCAATAAGGACAGGGAATAAGAACACTGAAGCTTTCTTT. Together with reference TRBV12-5 and TRBJ1-1, the CDR3 gives the full variable domain: DARVTQTPRHKVTEMGQEVTMRCQPILGHNTVFWYRQTMMQGLELLAYFRNRAPLDDSGMPKDRFSAEMPDATLATLKIQPSEPRDSAVYFCASAIRTGNKNTEAFFGQGTRLTVV.

The V gene is TRBV10-2, the J gene TRBJ1-2; a possible D gene is TRBD1 (5 bases). The V gene lost 2 bases and the J gene lost 8 bases, with 15 bases spanning the gap. Germline values: CDR1 WSHSY, CDR2 SAAADI. There are 14 residues in the CDR3. The CDR3 DNA is TGCGCCAGCAGTGAGCGTCAAATTGGGGGGGGCTACACCTTC. Its protein is CASSERQIGGGYTF.

This sequence joins TRBV6-1 and TRBJ1-3; a possible D gene is TRBD1 (5 bases). The CDR3 length is 12 residues. Trimming took off 8 bases at V and 9 bases at J, with 14 bases between the two ends. Germline CDR1 MNHNS, CDR2 SASEGT. CDR3 coding DNA: TGTGCCAGCCTTACAGGAGCAAGCACCATATATTTT. It yields the protein CASLTGASTIYF.

The chain uses TRBV15 and TRBJ1-4, with TRBD1 matching 8 bases. V was pared by 5 bases and J by 8 bases, with 7 bases of the junction left unmatched. The CDR3 length is 14 residues. Germline V lookup: CDR1 LNHNV, CDR2 YYDKDF (reference sequence). Written as DNA, the CDR3 is TGTGCCACCAGCCGAGGGACAGGACTGGAAAAACTGTTTTTT. Amino acid sequence: CATSRGTGLEKLFF.